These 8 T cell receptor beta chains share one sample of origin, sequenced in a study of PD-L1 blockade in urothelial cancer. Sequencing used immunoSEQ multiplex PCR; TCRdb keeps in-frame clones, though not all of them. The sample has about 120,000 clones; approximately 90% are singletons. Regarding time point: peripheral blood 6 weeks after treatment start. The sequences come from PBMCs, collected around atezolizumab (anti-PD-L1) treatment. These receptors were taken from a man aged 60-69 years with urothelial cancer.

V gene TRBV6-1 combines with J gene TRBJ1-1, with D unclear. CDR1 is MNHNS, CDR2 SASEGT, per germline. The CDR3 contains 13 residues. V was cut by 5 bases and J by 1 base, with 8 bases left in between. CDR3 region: CASSFDRNTEAFF. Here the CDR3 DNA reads TGTGCCAGCAGTTTTGATAGGAACACTGAAGCTTTCTTT.

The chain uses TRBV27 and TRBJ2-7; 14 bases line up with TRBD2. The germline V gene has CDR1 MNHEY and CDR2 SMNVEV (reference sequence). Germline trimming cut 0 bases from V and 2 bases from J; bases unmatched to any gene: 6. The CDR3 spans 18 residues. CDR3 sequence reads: CASSLSSGLAGAPYEQYF. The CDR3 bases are TGTGCCAGCAGTTTATCCTCGGGACTAGCGGGAGCTCCCTACGAGCAGTACTTC.

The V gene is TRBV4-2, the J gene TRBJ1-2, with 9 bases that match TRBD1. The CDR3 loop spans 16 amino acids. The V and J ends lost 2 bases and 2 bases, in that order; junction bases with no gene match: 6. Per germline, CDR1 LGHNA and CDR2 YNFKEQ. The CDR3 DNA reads TGTGCCAGCAGCCAACGCGGGACAGGGAACAACTATGGCTACACCTTC. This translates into CASSQRGTGNNYGYTF.

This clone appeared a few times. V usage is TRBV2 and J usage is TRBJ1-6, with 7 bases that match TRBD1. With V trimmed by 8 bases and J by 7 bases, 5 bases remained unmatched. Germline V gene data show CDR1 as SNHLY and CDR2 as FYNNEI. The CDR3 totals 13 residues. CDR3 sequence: CASRGQFNSPLHF. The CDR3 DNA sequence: TGTGCCAGCCGGGGACAGTTCAATTCACCCCTCCACTTT.

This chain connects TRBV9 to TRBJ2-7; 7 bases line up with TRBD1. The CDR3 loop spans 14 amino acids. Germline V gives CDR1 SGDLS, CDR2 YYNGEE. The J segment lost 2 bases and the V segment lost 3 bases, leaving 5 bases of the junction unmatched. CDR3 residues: CASSEGQGAYEQYF. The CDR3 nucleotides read TGTGCCAGCAGCGAAGGCCAGGGGGCCTACGAGCAGTACTTC.

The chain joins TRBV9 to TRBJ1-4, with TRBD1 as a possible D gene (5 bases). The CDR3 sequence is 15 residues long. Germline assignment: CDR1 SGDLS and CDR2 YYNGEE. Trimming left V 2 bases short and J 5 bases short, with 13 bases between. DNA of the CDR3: TGTGCCAGCAGCGTTGGGGCAGGGCAGAATGAAAAACTGTTTTTT. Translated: CASSVGAGQNEKLFF.

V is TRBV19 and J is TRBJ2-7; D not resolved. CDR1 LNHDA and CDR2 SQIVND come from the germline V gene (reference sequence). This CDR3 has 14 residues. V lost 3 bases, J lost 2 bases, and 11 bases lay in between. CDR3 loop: CASSIPHRPYEQYF. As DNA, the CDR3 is TGTGCCAGTAGTATTCCGCACAGACCCTACGAGCAGTACTTC.

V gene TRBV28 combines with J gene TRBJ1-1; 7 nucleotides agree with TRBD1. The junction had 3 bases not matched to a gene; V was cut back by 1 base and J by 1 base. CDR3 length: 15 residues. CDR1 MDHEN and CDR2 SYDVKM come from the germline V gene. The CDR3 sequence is CASSLSGTANTEAFF. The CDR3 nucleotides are TGTGCCAGCAGTTTATCCGGGACAGCGAACACTGAAGCTTTCTTT.